This T cell receptor (beta chain) was recovered during a study of blood T cell repertoires in COVID-19. Study context: Some COVID-19 samples were acute and others convalescent; all came from the United States, Italy and Spain. PBMCs, B-cell-depleted T cells, or T cells were the source of the cDNA or gDNA that made up the material.

The germline V gene has CDR1 KGHDR and CDR2 SFDVKD. V was pared by 3 bases and J by 4 bases, with 5 bases of the junction left unmatched. The CDR3 loop spans 15 amino acids. Original processing notes: The assay estimated nucleated cells by amplifying reference gene primers. The data were produced by immunoSEQ multiplex PCR, yet TCRdb's version contains in-frame clones alone and is incomplete. V and J calls and clone size come straight from that table; D and trimming were deduced from the DNA. The data show about 220,000 clones, roughly 80% seen once. The sequencing input was peripheral blood. The genes are TRBV24-1 and TRBJ1-3, with 7 nucleotides matching TRBD1. This receptor was obtained from a woman in her sixties or seventies with acute or convalescent COVID-19. CDR3: CATSDIDRAGNTIYF. The CDR3 nucleotides read TGTGCCACCAGTGATATAGACAGGGCCGGAAACACCATATATTTT.